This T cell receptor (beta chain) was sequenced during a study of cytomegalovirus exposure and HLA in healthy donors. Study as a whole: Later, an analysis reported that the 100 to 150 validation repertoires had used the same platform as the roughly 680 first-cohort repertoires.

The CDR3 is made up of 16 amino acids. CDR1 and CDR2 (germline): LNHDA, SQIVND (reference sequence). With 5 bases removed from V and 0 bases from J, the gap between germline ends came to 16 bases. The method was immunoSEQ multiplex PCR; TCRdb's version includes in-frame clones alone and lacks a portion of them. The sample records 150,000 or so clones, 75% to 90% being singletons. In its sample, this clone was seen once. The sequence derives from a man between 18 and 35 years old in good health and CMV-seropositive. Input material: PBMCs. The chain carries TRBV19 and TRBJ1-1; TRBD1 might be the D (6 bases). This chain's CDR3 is CASSSYRVSVNTEAFF. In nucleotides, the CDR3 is TGTGCCAGTAGTTCCTACAGGGTATCCGTGAACACTGAAGCTTTCTTT.